This paragraph reports one T cell receptor (beta chain). The data originate from a study of blood T cell repertoires in COVID-19. TCRdb's table, derived via immunoSEQ multiplex PCR, lists solely in-frame clones and lacks some. The data hold approximately 360,000 clones, with around 92% observed a single time. Unmatched junction bases numbered 10, after V lost 5 bases and J lost 5 bases. This CDR3 region has 15 residues. From germline, CDR1 is SGHTA and CDR2 FQGNSA. The TCR was taken from a man aged 35 to 55 with acute or convalescent COVID-19. Material: peripheral blood. The rearrangement uses TRBV7-2 and TRBJ2-7; the match to TRBD1 covers 9 bases. The CDR3 reads CASSQTGTGIDEQYF. The CDR3 nucleotides are TGTGCCAGCAGCCAGACCGGGACAGGGATCGACGAGCAGTACTTC.